The entry below gives a single T cell receptor beta chain sequence along with its context. The method was immunoSEQ multiplex PCR; TCRdb's version includes in-frame clones alone and lacks a portion of them. Seen here are around 270,000 clones, 70% to 90% observed once, and the top ten hold more than 4%. This sample is drawn from a study of blood T cell repertoires in COVID-19. In germline, CDR1 is SQVTM, CDR2 ANQGSEA. CDR3 size: 10 residues. V shed 6 bases and J 11 bases; nucleotides not matched to a gene: 2. The sequenced material came from PBMCs or T cells enriched from blood (not recorded which). The sequence was collected from a woman aged 25 to 39 who had recovered from COVID-19. V gene TRBV29-1 combines with J gene TRBJ1-1; TRBD1 matches at 11 bases. The CDR3 nucleotides are TGCAGCGTAGGGACAGGGGGGGCTTTCTTT. This translates into CSVGTGGAFF.